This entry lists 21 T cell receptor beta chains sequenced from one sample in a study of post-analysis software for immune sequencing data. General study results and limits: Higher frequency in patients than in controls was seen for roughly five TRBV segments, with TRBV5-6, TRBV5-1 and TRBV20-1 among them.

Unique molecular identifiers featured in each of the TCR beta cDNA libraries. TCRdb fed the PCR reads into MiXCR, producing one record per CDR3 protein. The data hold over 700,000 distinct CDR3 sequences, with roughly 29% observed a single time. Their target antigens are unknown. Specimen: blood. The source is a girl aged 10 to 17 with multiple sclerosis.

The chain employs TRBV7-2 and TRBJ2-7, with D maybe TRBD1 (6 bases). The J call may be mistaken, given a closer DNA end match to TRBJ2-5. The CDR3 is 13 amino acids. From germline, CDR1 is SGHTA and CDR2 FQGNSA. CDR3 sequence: CASSSSRGGTQYF. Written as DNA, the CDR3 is TGTGCCAGCAGCAGCAGCCGAGGGGGGACCCAGTACTTC.

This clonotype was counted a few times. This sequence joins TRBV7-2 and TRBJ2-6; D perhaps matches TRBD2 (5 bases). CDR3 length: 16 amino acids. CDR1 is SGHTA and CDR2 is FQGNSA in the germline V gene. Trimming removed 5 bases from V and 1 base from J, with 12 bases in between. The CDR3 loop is CASSLGRGSGANVLTF. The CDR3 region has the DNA TGTGCCAGCAGCCTAGGTCGGGGTTCTGGGGCCAACGTCCTGACTTTC.

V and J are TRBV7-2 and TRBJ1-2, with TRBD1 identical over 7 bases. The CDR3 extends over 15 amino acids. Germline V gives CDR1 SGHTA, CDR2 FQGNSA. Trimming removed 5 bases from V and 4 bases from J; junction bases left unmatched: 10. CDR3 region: CASSPHSTGVYGYTF. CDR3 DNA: TGTGCCAGCAGCCCTCATAGTACAGGGGTCTATGGCTACACCTTC.

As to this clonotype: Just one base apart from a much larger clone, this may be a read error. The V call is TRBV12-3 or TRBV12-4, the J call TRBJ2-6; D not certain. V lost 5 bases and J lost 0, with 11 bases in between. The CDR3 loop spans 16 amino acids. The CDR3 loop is CASSNSPGSGANVLTF. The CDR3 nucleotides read TGTGCCAGCAGTAATAGTCCAGGCTCTGGGGCCAACGTCCTGACTTTC.

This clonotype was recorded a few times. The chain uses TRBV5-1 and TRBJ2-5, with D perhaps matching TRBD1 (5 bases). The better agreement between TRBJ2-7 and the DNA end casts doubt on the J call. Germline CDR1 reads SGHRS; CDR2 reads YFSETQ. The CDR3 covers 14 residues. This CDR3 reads CASSLAIGVNEQYF. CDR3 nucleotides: TGCGCCAGCAGCTTGGCCATAGGGGTAAACGAGCAGTACTTC.

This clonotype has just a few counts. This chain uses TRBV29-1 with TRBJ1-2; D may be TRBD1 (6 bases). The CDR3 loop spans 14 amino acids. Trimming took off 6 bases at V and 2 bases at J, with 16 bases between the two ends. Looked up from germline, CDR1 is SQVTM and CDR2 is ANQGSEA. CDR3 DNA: TGCAGCGTCATCCACTCCGGGACAAACTATGGCTACACCTTC. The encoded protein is CSVIHSGTNYGYTF.

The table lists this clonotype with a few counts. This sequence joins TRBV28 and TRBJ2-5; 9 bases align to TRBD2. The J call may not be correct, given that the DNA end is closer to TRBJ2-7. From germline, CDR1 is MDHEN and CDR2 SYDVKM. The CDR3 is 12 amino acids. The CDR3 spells CATLTSGYEQYF. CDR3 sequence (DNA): TGTGCCACCTTGACTAGCGGCTACGAGCAGTACTTC.

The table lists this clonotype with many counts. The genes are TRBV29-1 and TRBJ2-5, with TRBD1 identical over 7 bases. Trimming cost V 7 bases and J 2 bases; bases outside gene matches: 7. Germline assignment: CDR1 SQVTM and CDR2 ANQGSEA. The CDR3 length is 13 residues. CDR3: CSGRPGGQETQYF. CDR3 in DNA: TGCAGCGGAAGACCAGGGGGACAAGAGACCCAGTACTTC.

CDR3 DNA: TGTGCCAGCAGCCCCCGGACGGGGGGGCACCCTTCCTACAATGAGCAGTTCTTC. Encoded protein: CASSPRTGGHPSYNEQFF. The gene calls are TRBV7-6 and TRBJ2-1; TRBD2 matches 8 bases. Germline-derived CDR1 and CDR2 are SGHVS and FNYEAQ. The J segment lost 1 base and the V segment lost 5 bases, leaving 13 bases of the junction unmatched. The CDR3 totals 18 residues.

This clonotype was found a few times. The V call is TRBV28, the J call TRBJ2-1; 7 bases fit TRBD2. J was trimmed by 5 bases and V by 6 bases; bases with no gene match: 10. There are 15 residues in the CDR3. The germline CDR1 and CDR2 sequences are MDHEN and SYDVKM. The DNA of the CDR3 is TGTGCCAGCAGCGAGGCGGGCGGGAGCCACAATGAGCAGTTCTTC. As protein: CASSEAGGSHNEQFF.

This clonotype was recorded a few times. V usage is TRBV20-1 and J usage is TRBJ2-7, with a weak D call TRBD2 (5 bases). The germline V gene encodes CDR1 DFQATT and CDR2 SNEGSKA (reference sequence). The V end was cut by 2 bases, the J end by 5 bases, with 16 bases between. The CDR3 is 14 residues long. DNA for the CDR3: TGCAGTGCTAGACTAGCCCCAGGTTTCAACGAGCAGTACTTC. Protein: CSARLAPGFNEQYF.

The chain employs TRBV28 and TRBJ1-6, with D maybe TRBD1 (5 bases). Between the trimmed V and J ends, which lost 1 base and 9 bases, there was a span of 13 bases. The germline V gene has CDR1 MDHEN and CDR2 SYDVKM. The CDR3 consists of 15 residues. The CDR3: CASSLYGGNGSPLHF. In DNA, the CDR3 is TGTGCCAGCAGTTTATACGGGGGAAACGGTTCACCCCTCCACTTT.

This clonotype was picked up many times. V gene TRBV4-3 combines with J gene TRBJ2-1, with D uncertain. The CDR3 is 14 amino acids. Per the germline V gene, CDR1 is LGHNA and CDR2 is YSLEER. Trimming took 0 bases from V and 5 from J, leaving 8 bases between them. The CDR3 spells CASSQDRVDNEQFF. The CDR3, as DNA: TGCGCCAGCAGCCAAGATAGGGTTGACAATGAGCAGTTCTTC.

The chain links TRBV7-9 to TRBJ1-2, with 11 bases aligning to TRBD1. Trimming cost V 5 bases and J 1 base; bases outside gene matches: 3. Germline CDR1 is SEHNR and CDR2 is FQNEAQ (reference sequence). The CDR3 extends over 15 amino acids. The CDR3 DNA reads TGTGCCAGCAGCCAGGGACAGGGGGTTAACTATGGCTACACCTTC. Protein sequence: CASSQGQGVNYGYTF.

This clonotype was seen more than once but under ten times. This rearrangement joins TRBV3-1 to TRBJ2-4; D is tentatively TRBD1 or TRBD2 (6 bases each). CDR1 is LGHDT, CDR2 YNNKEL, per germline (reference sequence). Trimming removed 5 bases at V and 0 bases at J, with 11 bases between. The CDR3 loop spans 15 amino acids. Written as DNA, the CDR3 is TGTGCCAGCAGCACGGGGGCGGGAGCCAAAAACATTCAGTACTTC. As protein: CASSTGAGAKNIQYF.

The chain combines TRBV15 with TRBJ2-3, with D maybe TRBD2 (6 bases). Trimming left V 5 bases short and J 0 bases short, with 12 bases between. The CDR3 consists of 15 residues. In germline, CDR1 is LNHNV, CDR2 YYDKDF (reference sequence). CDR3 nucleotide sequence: TGTGCCACCAGCCCGGTGGGGGGTAGCACAGATACGCAGTATTTT. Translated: CATSPVGGSTDTQYF. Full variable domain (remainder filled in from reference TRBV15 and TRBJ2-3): DAMVIQNPRYQVTQFGKPVTLSCSQTLNHNVMYWYQQKSSQAPKLLFHYYDKDFNNEADTPDNFQSRRPNTSFCFLDIRSPGLGDTAMYLCATSPVGGSTDTQYFGPGTRLTVL.

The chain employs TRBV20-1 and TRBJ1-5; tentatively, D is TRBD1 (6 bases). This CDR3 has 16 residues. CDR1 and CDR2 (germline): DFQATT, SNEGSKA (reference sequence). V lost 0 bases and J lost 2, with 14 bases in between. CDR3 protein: CSARDLGAGGNQPQHF. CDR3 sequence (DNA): TGCAGTGCTAGAGATCTGGGGGCGGGGGGCAATCAGCCCCAGCATTTT.

The CDR3 DNA sequence: TGTGCCAGCAGTCCCTACGGGGACTTGAGGCATTTT. This codes for CASSPYGDLRHF. V and J are TRBV2 and TRBJ1-5; TRBD1 might be the D (5 bases). V lost 5 bases and J 15 bases, leaving 17 bases between the germline ends. The CDR3 extends over 12 amino acids. Germline V CDR1 and CDR2: SNHLY, FYNNEI.

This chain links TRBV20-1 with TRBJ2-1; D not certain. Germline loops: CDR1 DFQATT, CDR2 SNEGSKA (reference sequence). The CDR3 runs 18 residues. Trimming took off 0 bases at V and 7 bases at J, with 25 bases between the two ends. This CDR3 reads CSARDPEQNPLPLNEQFF. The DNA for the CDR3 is TGCAGTGCTAGAGATCCGGAACAGAATCCCCTCCCTTTGAATGAGCAGTTCTTC.

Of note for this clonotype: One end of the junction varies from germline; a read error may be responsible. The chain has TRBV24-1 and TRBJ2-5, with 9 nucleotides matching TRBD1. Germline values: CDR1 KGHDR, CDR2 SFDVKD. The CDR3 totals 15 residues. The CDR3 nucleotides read TGTGCCACGGGACCCGGGACAGGGTACCAAGAGACCCGGTACTTC. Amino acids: CATGPGTGYQETRYF.

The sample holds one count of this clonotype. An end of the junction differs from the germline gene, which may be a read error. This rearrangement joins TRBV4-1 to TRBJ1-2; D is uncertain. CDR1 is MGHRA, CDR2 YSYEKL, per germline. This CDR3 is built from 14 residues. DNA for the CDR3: TGCGCCAGCAGTCAGGACGGGTTCAACTATGACTACACCTTC. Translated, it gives CASSQDGFNYDYTF.